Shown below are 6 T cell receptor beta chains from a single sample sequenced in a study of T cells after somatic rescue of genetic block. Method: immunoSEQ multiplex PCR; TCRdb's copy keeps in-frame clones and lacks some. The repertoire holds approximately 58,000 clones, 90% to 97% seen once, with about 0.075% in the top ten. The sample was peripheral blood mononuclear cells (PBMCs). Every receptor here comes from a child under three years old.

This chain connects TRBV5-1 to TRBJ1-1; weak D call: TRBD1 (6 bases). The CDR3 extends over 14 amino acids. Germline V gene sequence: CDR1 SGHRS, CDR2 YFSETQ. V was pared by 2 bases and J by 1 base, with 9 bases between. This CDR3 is CASSLQGQNTEAFF. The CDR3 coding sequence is TGCGCCAGCAGCTTACAGGGTCAGAACACTGAAGCTTTCTTT.

The CDR3 nucleotides are TGTGCCAGCAGTGTATACAACTATGGCTACACCTTC. Translating gives CASSVYNYGYTF. The rearrangement joins TRBV2 to TRBJ1-2; D remains ambiguous. The V gene's germline CDR1 is SNHLY and CDR2 FYNNEI. V lost 4 bases, J lost 2 bases, and 5 bases lay in between. The CDR3 sequence is 12 residues long.

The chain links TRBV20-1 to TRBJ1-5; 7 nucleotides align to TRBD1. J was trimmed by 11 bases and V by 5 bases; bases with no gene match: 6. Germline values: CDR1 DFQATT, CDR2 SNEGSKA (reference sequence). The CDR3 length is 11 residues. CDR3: CSAVDREAQHF. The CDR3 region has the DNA TGCAGTGCTGTAGACAGGGAGGCCCAGCATTTT.

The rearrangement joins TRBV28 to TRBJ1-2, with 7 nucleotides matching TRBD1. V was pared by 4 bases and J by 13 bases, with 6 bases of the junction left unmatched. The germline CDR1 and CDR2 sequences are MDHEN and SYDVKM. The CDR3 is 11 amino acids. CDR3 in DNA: TGTGCCAGCAGTTCCCGACAGGGTTCCACCTTC. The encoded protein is CASSSRQGSTF.

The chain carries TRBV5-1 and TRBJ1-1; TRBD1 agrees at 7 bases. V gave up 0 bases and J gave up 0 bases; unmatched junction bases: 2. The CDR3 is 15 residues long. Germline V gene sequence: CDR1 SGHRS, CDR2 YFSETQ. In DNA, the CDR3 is TGCGCCAGCAGCTTGGAACAGGGGATGAACACTGAAGCTTTCTTT. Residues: CASSLEQGMNTEAFF.

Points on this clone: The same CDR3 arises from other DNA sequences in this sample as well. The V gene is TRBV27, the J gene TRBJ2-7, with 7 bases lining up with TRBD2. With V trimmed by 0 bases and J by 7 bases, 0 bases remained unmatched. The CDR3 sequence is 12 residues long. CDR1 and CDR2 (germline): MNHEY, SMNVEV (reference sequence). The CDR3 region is CASSLSGGEQYF. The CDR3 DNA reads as TGTGCCAGCAGTTTATCGGGAGGGGAGCAGTACTTC.